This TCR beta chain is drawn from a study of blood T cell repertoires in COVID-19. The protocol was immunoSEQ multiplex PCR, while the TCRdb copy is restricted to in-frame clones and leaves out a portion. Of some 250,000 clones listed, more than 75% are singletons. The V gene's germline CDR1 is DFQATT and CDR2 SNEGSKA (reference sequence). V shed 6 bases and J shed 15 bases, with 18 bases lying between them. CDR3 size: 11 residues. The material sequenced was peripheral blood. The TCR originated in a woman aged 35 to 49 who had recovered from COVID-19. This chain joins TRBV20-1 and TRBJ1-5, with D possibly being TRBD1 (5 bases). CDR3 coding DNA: TGCAGTGCACCCCGGGGGTCGGTCAGGCATTTT. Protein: CSAPRGSVRHF.